Following are 27 T cell receptor beta chains from one sample sequenced in a study of circulating tumor DNA in untreated peripheral T-cell lymphoma. Using immunoSEQ multiplex PCR, the repertoire was profiled, and TCRdb retains in-frame clones only, with some absent. Of 6,000 or so clones in the sample, 60% to 80% were seen once. The specimen sequenced was tumor tissue. The source is a human donor with peripheral T-cell lymphoma.

J is TRBJ2-3 and V is TRBV30; 7 bases are shared with TRBD1. Unmatched junction bases numbered 11, after V lost 5 bases and J lost 3 bases. This CDR3 is built from 15 residues. Germline lookup yields CDR1 GTSNPN and CDR2 SVGIG (reference sequence). The CDR3 DNA reads TGTGCCTGGTCCGGGACAGCTTTTCCTACAGATACGCAGTATTTT. Translation: CAWSGTAFPTDTQYF.

Remarks on this clone: At one end, the junction sequence differs from germline, possibly due to a read error. The rearrangement links TRBV27 to TRBJ2-2, with D possibly matching TRBD1 (6 bases). Germline V lookup: CDR1 MNHEY, CDR2 SMNVEV (reference sequence). The CDR3 length is 14 residues. CDR3 sequence: CATSEGTTTGELFF. The CDR3 coding sequence is TGTGCCACCAGTGAGGGGACAACCACCGGGGAGCTGTTTTTT.

This clone turned up a few times. In DNA form, the CDR3 reads TGTGCCAGCTCACTACTGACAGGAGGGGGCAACAATCAGCCCCAGCATTTT. This gives the protein CASSLLTGGGNNQPQHF. V usage is TRBV18 and J usage is TRBJ1-5; 7 bases are a match to TRBD1. This CDR3 region has 17 residues. Per the germline V gene, CDR1 is KGHSH and CDR2 is LQKENI. The V gene end was trimmed by 4 bases and the J gene end by 3 bases; junction bases not matched to a gene: 12.

This clone showed up just once. This chain joins TRBV19 and TRBJ1-1, with unresolved D. The V end lost 1 base, the J end lost 7 bases, and 7 bases lay between the germline ends. CDR1 and CDR2 (germline): LNHDA, SQIVND (reference sequence). The CDR3 has 12 residues. The CDR3 sequence is CASSIGTNEAFF. The CDR3 region has the DNA TGTGCCAGTAGTATAGGGACGAATGAAGCTTTCTTT.

Points on this clone: This sample also contains other DNA sequences that code for the same CDR3. V is TRBV29-1 and J is TRBJ2-6; D tentatively fits TRBD1 or TRBD2 (5 bases each). The CDR3 is 13 amino acids. Germline lookup yields CDR1 SQVTM and CDR2 ANQGSEA. The V and J ends lost 6 bases and 1 base respectively, with 7 bases between them. The CDR3 DNA is TGCAGCGTGGGGGTGTCTGGGGCCAACGTCCTGACTTTC. It is translated as CSVGVSGANVLTF.

Regarding this clone: This is likely an artifact of a read error, given a far larger clone one base away. The chain links TRBV4-3 to TRBJ1-6, with D tentatively TRBD1 (6 bases). The CDR3 sequence is 15 residues long. The germline gives CDR1 LGHNA, CDR2 YSLEER. V lost 1 base, J lost 3 bases, and 7 bases lay in between. CDR3 sequence reads: CASSQGTVYNSPLHF. The CDR3 bases are TGCGCCAGCAGCCAAGGGACAGTCTATAATTCACCCCTCCACTTT.

This chain uses TRBV30 with TRBJ2-1, with 7 nucleotides matching TRBD1. CDR1 is GTSNPN, CDR2 SVGIG, per germline (reference sequence). Germline trimming cut 3 bases from V and 7 bases from J; bases unmatched to any gene: 3. The CDR3 runs to 12 residues. In nucleotides, the CDR3 is TGTGCCTGGAGCCGGACAGGTAATGAGCAGTTCTTC. This translates into CAWSRTGNEQFF.

This chain links TRBV29-1 with TRBJ2-3; 7 bases map to TRBD1. J gave up 0 bases and V 3 bases, and 6 bases lay outside the gene matches. This CDR3 region has 15 residues. CDR1 and CDR2 (germline): SQVTM, ANQGSEA. CDR3 loop: CSVDLGTVSTDTQYF. The DNA for the CDR3 is TGCAGCGTTGATCTTGGGACAGTAAGCACAGATACGCAGTATTTT.

The chain is built from TRBV9 and TRBJ2-3; no reliable D call. The CDR3 length is 13 residues. Trimming removed 0 bases from V and 5 bases from J, with 7 bases in between. CDR1 and CDR2 from the germline V gene are SGDLS and YYNGEE. CDR3 protein: CASSVARGDTQYF. The CDR3 DNA follows: TGTGCCAGCAGCGTAGCTCGAGGAGATACGCAGTATTTT.

A word on this clone: The DNA has an unread or ambiguous base, and its residue is written X. The chain links TRBV6-8 to TRBJ2-1; 9 nucleotides align to TRBD2. With 4 bases clipped from V and 7 bases from J, the junction kept 8 bases outside the gene matches. Germline CDR1 reads MNHGY; CDR2 reads SAAAGT. The CDR3 consists of 15 residues. CDR3 loop: CASSXPRGGRNEQFF. In nucleotides, the CDR3 is TGTGCCAGCAGTTYTCCGCGGGGGGGTCGGAATGAGCAGTTCTTC.

This rearrangement joins TRBV19 to TRBJ2-1; D unclear. CDR1 and CDR2 from the germline V gene are LNHDA and SQIVND (reference sequence). The CDR3 length is 15 residues. V shed 3 bases and J shed 0 bases, with 9 bases lying between them. CDR3 residues: CASSIGYTSYNEQFF. The CDR3 nucleotides read TGTGCCAGTAGTATTGGGTACACCTCCTACAATGAGCAGTTCTTC.

V is TRBV10-2 and J is TRBJ2-7, with 8 bases matching TRBD1. J gave up 3 bases and V 8 bases, and 9 bases lay outside the gene matches. The CDR3 totals 14 residues. CDR1 is WSHSY, CDR2 SAAADI, per germline. The CDR3 reads CASAQAGTGYEQYF. In nucleotides, the CDR3 is TGCGCCAGCGCCCAAGCTGGGACAGGCTACGAGCAGTACTTC.

J is TRBJ1-6 and V is TRBV11-3; a possible D gene is TRBD1 (5 bases). There are 15 residues in the CDR3. Germline V gene data show CDR1 as SGHNT and CDR2 as YENEEA. The V end lost 5 bases, the J end lost 10 bases, and 18 bases lay between the germline ends. The CDR3 loop reads CASSPDSGGTSPLHF. The CDR3 DNA is TGTGCCAGCAGCCCCGATTCAGGAGGGACGTCACCCCTCCACTTT.

This sequence joins TRBV6-8 and TRBJ2-1, with D tentatively TRBD1 (7 bases). V was clipped by 2 bases and J by 9 bases, with 11 bases between them. There are 13 residues in the CDR3. Germline V gene data show CDR1 as MNHGY and CDR2 as SAAAGT. The CDR3 DNA sequence: TGTGCCAGCAGTTACGACCAGGGGGGTGAGCAGTTCTTC. Protein: CASSYDQGGEQFF.

The V gene is TRBV18, the J gene TRBJ2-1, with D uncertain. The CDR3 sequence is 13 residues long. Germline V gives CDR1 KGHSH, CDR2 LQKENI. Trimming took 5 bases from V and 6 from J, leaving 11 bases between them. This CDR3 is CASSIEGINEQFF. In DNA, the CDR3 is TGTGCCAGCTCAATTGAAGGAATCAATGAGCAGTTCTTC.

The chain employs TRBV5-1 and TRBJ1-4, with a tentative D call TRBD1 (5 bases). Trimming cost V 0 bases and J 7 bases, with 13 bases left between them. The V gene's germline CDR1 is SGHRS and CDR2 YFSETQ. The CDR3 is 15 amino acids. DNA of the CDR3: TGCGCCAGCAGCTTGGTACAGGATGATAGTGAAAAACTGTTTTTT. Residues: CASSLVQDDSEKLFF.

This chain links TRBV11-3 with TRBJ1-3, with D possibly TRBD1 on 5 matching bases. CDR3 length equals 14 residues. V was trimmed by 5 bases and J by 0 bases, leaving 8 bases between them. The germline CDR1 and CDR2 sequences are SGHNT and YENEEA. CDR3 amino acids: CASSRDSSGNTIYF. CDR3 nucleotides: TGTGCCAGCAGCCGCGACAGCTCTGGAAACACCATATATTTT.

This clone occurred once. As DNA, the CDR3 is TGTGCCAGCAGTTGGGCGGAGACCCAGTACTTC. This translates into CASSWAETQYF. The chain combines TRBV6-7 with TRBJ2-5, with unresolved D. TRBV6-7 is an open reading frame whose function is uncertain. V was shortened by 4 bases and J by 5 bases, with 5 bases between the two germline ends. This CDR3 is 11 amino acids long.

The chain employs TRBV6-4 and TRBJ1-3, with D possibly matching TRBD1 (5 bases). The CDR3 loop spans 14 amino acids. Trimming removed 4 bases from V and 0 bases from J, with 7 bases in between. The germline V gene has CDR1 MRHNA and CDR2 SNTAGT. The CDR3 DNA reads as TGTGCCAGCAGTGTGGGGCACTCTGGAAACACCATATATTTT. Translated: CASSVGHSGNTIYF.

The chain has TRBV5-1 and TRBJ2-4; unclear D gene. The CDR3 loop spans 15 amino acids. The ends were cut back, 0 bases at V and 0 bases at J, with 7 bases in the middle. The germline CDR1 and CDR2 sequences are SGHRS and YFSETQ. CDR3 protein: CASSLELGAKNIQYF. CDR3 DNA sequence: TGCGCCAGCAGCTTGGAACTGGGAGCCAAAAACATTCAGTACTTC.

The chain has TRBV9 and TRBJ1-4; TRBD1 matches at 10 bases. The germline gives CDR1 SGDLS, CDR2 YYNGEE. Unmatched junction bases numbered 5, after V lost 4 bases and J lost 8 bases. The CDR3 sequence is 14 residues long. The DNA for the CDR3 is TGTGCCAGCAGCCTGACAGGGGGCCGGGAAAAACTGTTTTTT. It translates to CASSLTGGREKLFF.

This rearrangement joins TRBV19 to TRBJ2-5; 13 positions agree with TRBD2. The CDR3 is made up of 16 amino acids. Germline V gives CDR1 LNHDA, CDR2 SQIVND (reference sequence). J lost 3 bases, V lost 5 bases, and 6 bases had no gene match. Written as DNA, the CDR3 is TGTGCCAGTAGTGGTCTTGGACTAGCGGGGGAAGAGACCCAGTACTTC. Its protein is CASSGLGLAGEETQYF.

The count of this clone is one. A junction end diverges from the germline sequence, so it may reflect a read error. V is TRBV28 and J is TRBJ2-1, with a weak D call TRBD2 (6 bases). Germline V gene data show CDR1 as MDHEN and CDR2 as SYDVKM. The CDR3 is 14 residues long. CDR3 sequence reads: CASKDTGVFNKQFF. The CDR3 region has the DNA TGTGCCAGCAAAGATACGGGGGTTTTCAATAAGCAGTTCTTC.

The chain employs TRBV15 and TRBJ2-1, with a weak D call TRBD2 (6 bases). CDR1 and CDR2 from the germline V gene are LNHNV and YYDKDF (reference sequence). There are 14 residues in the CDR3. V was pared by 1 base and J by 3 bases, with 7 bases between. The CDR3: CATSRVTSYNEQFF. The CDR3 DNA is TGTGCCACCAGCAGAGTGACTAGCTACAATGAGCAGTTCTTC.

This clone was detected only a few times. The rearrangement uses TRBV15 and TRBJ2-3, with 9 bases that match TRBD1. V lost 7 bases to trimming and J lost 1 base; unmatched junction nucleotides: 3. CDR1 LNHNV and CDR2 YYDKDF come from the germline V gene (reference sequence). The CDR3 has 14 residues. DNA of the CDR3: TGTGCCACCACGCGGGACAGGGGCACAGATACGCAGTATTTT. As protein: CATTRDRGTDTQYF.

The genes are TRBV5-1 and TRBJ2-2; weak D call: TRBD2 (6 bases). This CDR3 comprises 15 residues. V was cut by 3 bases and J by 1 base, with 10 bases left in between. CDR1 SGHRS and CDR2 YFSETQ come from the germline V gene. The chain's CDR3 is CASSSLRGNTGELFF. CDR3 sequence (DNA): TGCGCCAGCAGCTCATTGCGGGGGAACACCGGGGAGCTGTTTTTT.

With respect to this clone: An end of the junction does not agree with germline; a read error may underlie this. J is TRBJ2-2 and V is TRBV7-4; D might be TRBD1 (6 bases). This CDR3 has 15 amino acids. Germline CDR1 and CDR2: SGHVT and SQSDAQ. CDR3 bases: TGTGCCAGCAATTCGACAGGCATCCCCGCCGGGGAGCTATTTTTT. Its protein product is CASNSTGIPAGELFF.